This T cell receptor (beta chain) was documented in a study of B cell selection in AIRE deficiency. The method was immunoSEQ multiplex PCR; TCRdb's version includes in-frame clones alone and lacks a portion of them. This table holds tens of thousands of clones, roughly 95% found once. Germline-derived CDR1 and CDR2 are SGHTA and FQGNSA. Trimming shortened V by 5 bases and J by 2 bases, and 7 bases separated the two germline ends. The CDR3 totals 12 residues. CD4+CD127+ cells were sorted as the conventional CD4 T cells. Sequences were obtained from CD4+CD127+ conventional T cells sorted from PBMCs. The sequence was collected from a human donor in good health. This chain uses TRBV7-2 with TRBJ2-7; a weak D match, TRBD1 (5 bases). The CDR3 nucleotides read TGTGCCAGCAGCGTGGACACCTACGAGCAGTACTTC. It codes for CASSVDTYEQYF.